This T cell receptor (beta chain) was identified in a study of blood T cell repertoires in COVID-19. Overall study context: Italy, Spain and the United States were the sources of the convalescent and acute COVID-19 samples. From T cells, B-cell-depleted T cells, or PBMCs came the material, which was cDNA or gDNA.

Authors' analysis steps: Reference gene primer amplification gave estimated nucleated cell counts. Clones were read by immunoSEQ multiplex PCR, and TCRdb kept only the in-frame ones, dropping some. V and J calls and clone size come straight from that table; D and trimming were deduced from the DNA. The table shows approximately 130,000 clones, with 86% occurring only once. The germline V gene encodes CDR1 SNHLY and CDR2 FYNNEI. V trimming: 8 bases; J trimming: 7 bases; junction bases outside the gene matches: 11. The CDR3 extends over 16 amino acids. The source of this sequence is a woman aged 50 to 65 who had recovered from COVID-19. This chain connects TRBV2 to TRBJ2-1; TRBD2 aligns across 13 bases. Sequencing was performed on peripheral blood. Here the CDR3 DNA reads TGTGCCAGCGGGAACTTCGGGACTAGCGGGACAAATGAGCAGTTCTTC. This translates into CASGNFGTSGTNEQFF. Filled out from reference TRBV2 and TRBJ2-1, the complete variable domain reads EPEVTQTPSHQVTQMGQEVILRCVPISNHLYFYWYRQILGQKVEFLVSFYNNEISEKSEIFDDQFSVERPDGSNFTLKIRSTKLEDSAMYFCASGNFGTSGTNEQFFGPGTRLTVL.